The entry that follows covers one T cell receptor beta chain sequence. The sample is drawn from a study of chemoradiotherapy in HPV16-positive cancers. The method was immunoSEQ multiplex PCR; TCRdb's version includes in-frame clones alone and lacks a portion of them. This table holds some 13,000 clones, 72% found once. Germline V gene lookup returns CDR1 SGHTS and CDR2 YDEGEE. The junction had 18 bases not matched to a gene; V was cut back by 3 bases and J by 12 bases. The CDR3 is 16 residues long. V is TRBV5-8 and J is TRBJ2-1, with 7 positions matching TRBD1. The specimen was taken from a patient who underwent chemoradiotherapy. The sequence derives from a human donor with HPV-associated anogenital cancer. The CDR3 reads CASSSDVPGQRTRQFF. The CDR3 DNA is TGTGCCAGCAGCTCCGATGTCCCGGGACAGCGTACGAGGCAGTTCTTC.